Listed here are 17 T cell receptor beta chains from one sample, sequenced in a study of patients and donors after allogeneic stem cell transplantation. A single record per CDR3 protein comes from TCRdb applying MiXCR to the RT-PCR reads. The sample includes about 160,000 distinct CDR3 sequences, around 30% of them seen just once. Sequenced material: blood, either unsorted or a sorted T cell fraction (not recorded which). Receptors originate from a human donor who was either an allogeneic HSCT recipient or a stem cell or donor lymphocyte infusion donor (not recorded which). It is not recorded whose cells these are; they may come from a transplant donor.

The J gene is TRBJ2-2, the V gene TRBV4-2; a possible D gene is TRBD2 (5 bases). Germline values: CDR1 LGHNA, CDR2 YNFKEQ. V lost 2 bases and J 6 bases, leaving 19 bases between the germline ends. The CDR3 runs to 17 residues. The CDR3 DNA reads TGTGCCAGCAGCCAACGCCCGTTCGAGGGAGCTGCCGGGGAGCTGTTTTTT. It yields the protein CASSQRPFEGAAGELFF.

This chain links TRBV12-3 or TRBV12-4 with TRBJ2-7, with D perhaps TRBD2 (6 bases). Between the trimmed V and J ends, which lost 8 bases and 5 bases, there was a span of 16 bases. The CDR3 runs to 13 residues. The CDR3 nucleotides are TGTGCCAGCGGACGCCGGGGGTTCAACGAGCAGTACTTC. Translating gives CASGRRGFNEQYF.

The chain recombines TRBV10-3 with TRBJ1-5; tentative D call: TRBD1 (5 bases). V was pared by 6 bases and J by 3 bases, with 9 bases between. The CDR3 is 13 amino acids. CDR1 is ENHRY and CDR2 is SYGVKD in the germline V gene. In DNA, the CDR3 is TGTGCCATCAGCAGGGAGGCCAATCAGCCCCAGCATTTT. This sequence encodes CAISREANQPQHF.

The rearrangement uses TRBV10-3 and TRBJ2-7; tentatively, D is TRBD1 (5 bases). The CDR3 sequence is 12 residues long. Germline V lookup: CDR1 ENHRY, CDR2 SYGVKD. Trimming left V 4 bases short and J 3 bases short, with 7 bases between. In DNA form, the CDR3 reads TGTGCCATCAGTGGACAGCGCTACGAGCAGTACTTC. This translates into CAISGQRYEQYF.

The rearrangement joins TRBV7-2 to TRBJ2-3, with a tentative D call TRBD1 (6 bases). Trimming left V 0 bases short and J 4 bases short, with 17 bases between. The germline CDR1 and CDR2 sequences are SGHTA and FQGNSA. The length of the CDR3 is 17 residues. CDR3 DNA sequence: TGTGCCAGCAGCTTAGCTGGGGGTTACAGGGAAGCAGATACGCAGTATTTT. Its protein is CASSLAGGYREADTQYF.

The CDR3 loop reads CASSGAGSTDTQYF. The CDR3 bases are TGTGCCAGCAGTGGGGCGGGAAGCACAGATACGCAGTATTTT. The V gene is TRBV28, the J gene TRBJ2-3, with D possibly being TRBD2 (6 bases). CDR1 and CDR2 (germline): MDHEN, SYDVKM. CDR3 length: 14 residues. The V gene lost 5 bases and the J gene lost 0 bases, with 9 bases spanning the gap. Drawing the rest from reference TRBV28 and TRBJ2-3, the complete variable domain is DVKVTQSSRYLVKRTGEKVFLECVQDMDHENMFWYRQDPGLGLRLIYFSYDVKMKEKGDIPEGYSVSREKKERFSLILESASTNQTSMYLCASSGAGSTDTQYFGPGTRLTVL.

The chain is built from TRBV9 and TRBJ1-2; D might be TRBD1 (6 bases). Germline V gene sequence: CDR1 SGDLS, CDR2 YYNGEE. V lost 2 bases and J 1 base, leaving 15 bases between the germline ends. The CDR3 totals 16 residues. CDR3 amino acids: CASSVRTVPFNYGYTF. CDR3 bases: TGTGCCAGCAGCGTCCGGACAGTCCCTTTTAACTATGGCTACACCTTC.

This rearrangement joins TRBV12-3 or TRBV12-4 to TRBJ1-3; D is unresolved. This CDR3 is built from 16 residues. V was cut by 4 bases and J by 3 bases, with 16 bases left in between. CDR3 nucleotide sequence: TGTGCCAGCAGTTCCGGGAAGGGTCTAAGTGGAAACACCATATATTTT. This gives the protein CASSSGKGLSGNTIYF.

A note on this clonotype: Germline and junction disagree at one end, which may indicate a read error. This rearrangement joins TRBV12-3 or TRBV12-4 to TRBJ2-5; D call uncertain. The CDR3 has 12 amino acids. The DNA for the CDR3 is TGTGCCGGCAGTTTAAGCCCAGAGACCCAGTACTTC. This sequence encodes CAGSLSPETQYF.

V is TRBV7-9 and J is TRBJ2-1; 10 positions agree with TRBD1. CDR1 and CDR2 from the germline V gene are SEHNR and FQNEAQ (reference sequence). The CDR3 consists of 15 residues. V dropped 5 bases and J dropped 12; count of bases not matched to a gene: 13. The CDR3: CASSRTGDRGPLQFF. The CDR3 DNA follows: TGTGCCAGCAGCCGGACCGGAGACAGGGGGCCCTTGCAGTTCTTC.

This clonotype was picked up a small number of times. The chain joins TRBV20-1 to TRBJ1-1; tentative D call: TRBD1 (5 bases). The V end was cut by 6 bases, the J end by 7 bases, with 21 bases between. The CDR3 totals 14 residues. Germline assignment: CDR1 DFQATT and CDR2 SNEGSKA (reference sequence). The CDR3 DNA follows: TGCAGTGCCCGGACGGGGGTCATCCGTGGTGAAGCTTTCTTT. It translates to CSARTGVIRGEAFF.

DNA of the CDR3: TGTGCCAGCAGCTTTGTACGTGATACGCAGTATTTT. Residues: CASSFVRDTQYF. The chain is built from TRBV11-2 and TRBJ2-3; D gene unclear. Trimming took 3 bases from V and 6 from J, leaving 7 bases between them. The germline V gene has CDR1 SGHAT and CDR2 FQNNGV. The CDR3 length is 12 residues. The full variable domain, completed using reference TRBV11-2 and TRBJ2-3, is EAGVAQSPRYKIIEKRQSVAFWCNPISGHATLYWYQQILGQGPKLLIQFQNNGVVDDSQLPKDRFSAERLKGVDSTLKIQPAKLEDSAVYLCASSFVRDTQYFGPGTRLTVL.

The CDR3 loop reads CAISESWVQPQHF. CDR3 DNA sequence: TGTGCCATCAGTGAGTCGTGGGTTCAGCCCCAGCATTTT. The chain couples TRBV10-3 to TRBJ1-5; D call uncertain. CDR3 length: 13 residues. Germline values: CDR1 ENHRY, CDR2 SYGVKD. Trimming removed 0 bases at V and 6 bases at J, with 6 bases between.

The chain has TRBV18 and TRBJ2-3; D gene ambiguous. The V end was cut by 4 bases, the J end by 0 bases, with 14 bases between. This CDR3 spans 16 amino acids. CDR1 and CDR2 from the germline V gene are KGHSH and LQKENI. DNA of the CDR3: TGTGCCAGCTCACTTCGAGCTGGGTCTAGCACAGATACGCAGTATTTT. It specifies CASSLRAGSSTDTQYF.

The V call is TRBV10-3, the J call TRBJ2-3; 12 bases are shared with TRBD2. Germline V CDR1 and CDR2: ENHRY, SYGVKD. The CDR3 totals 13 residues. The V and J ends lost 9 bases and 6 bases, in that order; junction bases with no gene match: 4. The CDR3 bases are TGTGCCATTGGACTAGCGGGACCCGATACGCAGTATTTT. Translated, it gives CAIGLAGPDTQYF.

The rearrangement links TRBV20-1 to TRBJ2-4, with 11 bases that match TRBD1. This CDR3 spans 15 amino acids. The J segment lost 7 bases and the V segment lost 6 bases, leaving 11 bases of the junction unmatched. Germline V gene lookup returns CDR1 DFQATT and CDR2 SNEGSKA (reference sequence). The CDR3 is CSAATPGQGDNIQYF. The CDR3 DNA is TGCAGTGCCGCGACGCCGGGACAGGGGGACAACATTCAGTACTTC.

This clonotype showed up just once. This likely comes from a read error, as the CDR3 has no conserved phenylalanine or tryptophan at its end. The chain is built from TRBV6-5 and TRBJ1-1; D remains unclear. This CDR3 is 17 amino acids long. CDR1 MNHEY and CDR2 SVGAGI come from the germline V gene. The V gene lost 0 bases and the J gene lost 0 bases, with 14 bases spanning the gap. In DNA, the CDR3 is TGTGCCAGCAGTTACTCTCTTCAGCAGCTTATGAACACTGAAGCTTTCTTG. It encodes CASSYSLQQLMNTEAFL.